These 25 T cell receptor beta chains originate from one sample sequenced in a study of cytomegalovirus exposure and HLA in healthy donors. Use of 60 Vbeta and 13 Jbeta primers characterized the PCR. Clones were read by immunoSEQ multiplex PCR, and TCRdb kept only the in-frame ones, dropping some. The sample consists of 150,000 to 200,000 clones, 65% to 80% of them appearing once. Sequencing was done on a sample of PBMCs. These TCRs come from a man between 18 and 29 years old in good health and CMV-seropositive.

The chain links TRBV27 to TRBJ1-5; 7 nucleotides line up with TRBD1. From germline, CDR1 is MNHEY and CDR2 SMNVEV (reference sequence). CDR3 length: 16 residues. Trimming cost V 5 bases and J 0 bases; bases outside gene matches: 7. The CDR3 sequence is CASSPPGQPSNQPQHF. CDR3 sequence (DNA): TGTGCCAGCAGTCCCCCGGGACAGCCTAGCAATCAGCCCCAGCATTTT.

V gene TRBV5-6 combines with J gene TRBJ1-2; TRBD1 aligns across 9 bases. Germline V gene lookup returns CDR1 SGHDT and CDR2 YYEEEE. The CDR3 extends over 14 amino acids. J lost 8 bases, V lost 2 bases, and 7 bases had no gene match. The CDR3 nucleotides are TGTGCCAGCAGCTTACGGACAGGGGAGGGAGGCTACACCTTC. Translated, it gives CASSLRTGEGGYTF. The variable domain in full, completed from reference TRBV5-6 and TRBJ1-2, reads DAGVTQSPTHLIKTRGQQVTLRCSPKSGHDTVSWYQQALGQGPQFIFQYYEEEERQRGNFPDRFSGHQFPNYSSELNVNALLLGDSALYLCASSLRTGEGGYTFGSGTRLTVV.

The rearrangement uses TRBV9 and TRBJ1-6; D uncertain. The V end lost 0 bases, the J end lost 8 bases, and 12 bases lay between the germline ends. The length of the CDR3 is 15 residues. Germline-derived CDR1 and CDR2 are SGDLS and YYNGEE. The CDR3 protein is CASSVALSGDSPLHF. Written as DNA, the CDR3 is TGTGCCAGCAGCGTAGCTCTGAGCGGGGATTCACCCCTCCACTTT. Full variable domain (rest looked up from reference TRBV9 and TRBJ1-6): DSGVTQTPKHLITATGQRVTLRCSPRSGDLSVYWYQQSLDQGLQFLIQYYNGEERAKGNILERFSAQQFPDLHSELNLSSLELGDSALYFCASSVALSGDSPLHFGNGTRLTVT.

This clone has more than one count but fewer than ten. A far more abundant clone sits one base away, making this likely a read error. V gene TRBV30 combines with J gene TRBJ2-3; TRBD2 aligns across 9 bases. This CDR3 contains 16 residues. The trim removed 0 bases at V and 2 bases at J, leaving 6 bases unmatched. Germline CDR1 reads GTSNPN; CDR2 reads SVGIG (reference sequence). In nucleotides, the CDR3 is TGTGCCTGGAGTGTATCGAGCGGGGGGCTCACAGATACGCAGTATTTT. It translates to CAWSVSSGGLTDTQYF.

This clone was found a few times. The V gene is TRBV2, the J gene TRBJ2-4; D is possibly TRBD1 (6 bases). The CDR3 contains 14 residues. Germline V gives CDR1 SNHLY, CDR2 FYNNEI. The ends were cut back, 7 bases at V and 1 base at J, with 11 bases in the middle. CDR3 sequence (DNA): TGTGCCAGCAACAGGGAGAAGGCCAAAAACATTCAGTACTTC. It yields the protein CASNREKAKNIQYF.

V and J are TRBV7-2 and TRBJ1-1, with TRBD1 as a possible D gene (5 bases). The CDR3 covers 14 residues. Germline V gene sequence: CDR1 SGHTA, CDR2 FQGNSA. Trimming removed 5 bases at V and 5 bases at J, with 15 bases between. The CDR3 nucleotides read TGTGCCAGCAGCCTCAGTGGGGGGGAGACTGAAGCTTTCTTT. Protein sequence: CASSLSGGETEAFF.

V usage is TRBV6-5 and J usage is TRBJ1-6, with D possibly TRBD1 on 5 matching bases. The germline CDR1 and CDR2 sequences are MNHEY and SVGAGI. V was pared by 5 bases and J by 7 bases, with 15 bases between. This CDR3 spans 15 amino acids. The DNA for the CDR3 is TGTGCCAGCAGTCTCGGGACTCCATGGAATTCACCCCTCCACTTT. Protein product: CASSLGTPWNSPLHF.

The chain uses TRBV5-6 and TRBJ2-1; 12 bases are shared with TRBD2. CDR1 is SGHDT, CDR2 YYEEEE, per germline. V trimming: 1 base; J trimming: 9 bases; junction bases outside the gene matches: 8. This CDR3 comprises 16 residues. The chain's CDR3 is CASSLSASGRASEQFF. CDR3 coding DNA: TGTGCCAGCAGCTTGTCTGCTAGCGGGAGGGCCAGTGAGCAGTTCTTC.

This clone was counted a few times. V is TRBV5-1 and J is TRBJ1-4, with 11 bases identical to TRBD1. Per the germline V gene, CDR1 is SGHRS and CDR2 is YFSETQ. Trimming at V came to 4 bases and at J to 7 bases, leaving 6 bases not matched to a gene. The CDR3 sequence is 15 residues long. The chain's CDR3 is CASSESGTGGEKLFF. CDR3 DNA: TGCGCCAGCAGCGAGTCCGGGACAGGGGGTGAAAAACTGTTTTTT.

A few counts support this clone. This sequence joins TRBV6-5 and TRBJ2-1; 9 bases map to TRBD1. Germline assignment: CDR1 MNHEY and CDR2 SVGAGI. The trim removed 6 bases at V and 13 bases at J, leaving 10 bases unmatched. The CDR3 runs 13 residues. The chain's CDR3 is CASSPTLGQGQFF. The CDR3 DNA follows: TGTGCCAGCAGCCCCACCCTGGGACAGGGCCAGTTCTTC.

This clone was seen a handful of times. The chain is built from TRBV9 and TRBJ1-6; D is unresolved. Germline CDR1 is SGDLS and CDR2 is YYNGEE. CDR3 length equals 15 residues. V was clipped by 0 bases and J by 7 bases, with 11 bases between them. The CDR3 DNA follows: TGTGCCAGCAGCGTAGACACACTAGAGAATTCACCCCTCCACTTT. Translating it yields CASSVDTLENSPLHF.

This clone was observed once. This chain connects TRBV14 to TRBJ2-1, with D possibly being TRBD2 (5 bases). The CDR3 is 16 amino acids. V lost 2 bases, J lost 4 bases, and 15 bases lay in between. Germline loops: CDR1 SGHDN, CDR2 FVKESK. The CDR3 region is CASSQLAGSFYNEQFF. CDR3 DNA sequence: TGTGCCAGCAGCCAACTAGCCGGCTCGTTTTACAATGAGCAGTTCTTC.

This rearrangement joins TRBV4-1 to TRBJ2-1; a weak D match, TRBD2 (6 bases). With 3 bases removed from V and 7 bases from J, the gap between germline ends came to 13 bases. This CDR3 comprises 14 residues. Germline-derived CDR1 and CDR2 are MGHRA and YSYEKL. The CDR3 region has the DNA TGCGCCAGCAGCCAGGGTAGCCGGGGGAATGAGCAGTTCTTC. It translates to CASSQGSRGNEQFF.

This chain uses TRBV29-1 with TRBJ2-2; 7 bases line up with TRBD1. J lost 4 bases, V lost 4 bases, and 9 bases had no gene match. The CDR3 contains 15 residues. Germline-derived CDR1 and CDR2 are SQVTM and ANQGSEA. The CDR3 nucleotides are TGCAGCGTTGTCCTTGTGACAGGGCCCACCGGGGAGCTGTTTTTT. Encoded protein: CSVVLVTGPTGELFF.

This clone was seen a few times. The chain has TRBV5-6 and TRBJ1-1; 10 bases are shared with TRBD1. Trimming at V came to 2 bases and at J to 4 bases, leaving 5 bases not matched to a gene. The CDR3 has 15 amino acids. The germline CDR1 and CDR2 sequences are SGHDT and YYEEEE. CDR3 bases: TGTGCCAGCAGCTTCGGGACAGGGGTTCTCACTGAAGCTTTCTTT. Translated: CASSFGTGVLTEAFF. The variable domain in full, with the rest retrieved from reference TRBV5-6 and TRBJ1-1, is DAGVTQSPTHLIKTRGQQVTLRCSPKSGHDTVSWYQQALGQGPQFIFQYYEEEERQRGNFPDRFSGHQFPNYSSELNVNALLLGDSALYLCASSFGTGVLTEAFFGQGTRLTVV.

This chain uses TRBV9 with TRBJ1-4, with a possible D match to TRBD1 (5 bases). The germline V gene has CDR1 SGDLS and CDR2 YYNGEE. The V end was cut by 3 bases, the J end by 6 bases, with 15 bases between. The CDR3 runs to 15 residues. CDR3 bases: TGTGCCAGCAGCGCAAGTCGGGGGGGAGATGAAAAACTGTTTTTT. Its protein is CASSASRGGDEKLFF.

V usage is TRBV11-3 and J usage is TRBJ2-5; TRBD2 matches 8 bases. The V gene's germline CDR1 is SGHNT and CDR2 YENEEA. This CDR3 contains 20 residues. V trimming: 1 base; J trimming: 4 bases; junction bases outside the gene matches: 20. The CDR3 sequence: CASSLGSSLIAAGEAETQYF. CDR3 sequence (DNA): TGTGCCAGCAGCTTAGGATCGTCCCTCATTGCAGCGGGAGAGGCAGAGACCCAGTACTTC.

The chain carries TRBV11-3 and TRBJ1-1; D is undetermined. The CDR3 runs 16 residues. Germline CDR1 and CDR2: SGHNT and YENEEA. V was trimmed by 5 bases and J by 6 bases, leaving 22 bases between them. The CDR3 sequence: CASSLGPDYSVAEAFF. For the CDR3, the DNA is TGTGCCAGCAGCCTAGGGCCAGACTATTCGGTTGCTGAAGCTTTCTTT.

The gene calls are TRBV27 and TRBJ1-1, with a weak D call TRBD1 (6 bases). Germline assignment: CDR1 MNHEY and CDR2 SMNVEV (reference sequence). The length of the CDR3 is 12 residues. V lost 5 bases and J 6 bases, leaving 10 bases between the germline ends. The CDR3 loop is CASSGGYSEAFF. The DNA for the CDR3 is TGTGCCAGCAGTGGGGGCTATTCTGAAGCTTTCTTT.

CDR3 sequence reads: CASSLLRNTEAFF. The CDR3 bases are TGTGCCAGCAGCTTACTTCGGAACACTGAAGCTTTCTTT. The chain employs TRBV11-2 and TRBJ1-1; no reliable D call. V was trimmed by 2 bases and J by 1 base, leaving 5 bases between them. The CDR3 spans 13 residues. From germline, CDR1 is SGHAT and CDR2 FQNNGV.

J is TRBJ1-2 and V is TRBV7-8; the D gene is possibly TRBD1 (5 bases). Germline V lookup: CDR1 SGHVS, CDR2 FQNEAQ. V was cut by 0 bases and J by 1 base, with 9 bases left in between. The CDR3 consists of 15 residues. Here the CDR3 DNA reads TGTGCCAGCAGCTTAGCGGGGACTGTTAACTATGGCTACACCTTC. Amino acid sequence: CASSLAGTVNYGYTF.

The chain links TRBV9 to TRBJ2-3; 9 bases are a match to TRBD1. V gave up 4 bases and J gave up 2 bases; unmatched junction bases: 5. Germline V gene data show CDR1 as SGDLS and CDR2 as YYNGEE. This CDR3 is 15 amino acids long. The CDR3: CASSRQGGNTDTQYF. CDR3 bases: TGTGCCAGCAGCAGACAGGGGGGCAACACAGATACGCAGTATTTT.

CDR3 nucleotide sequence: TGTGCCAGCAGTGAAGTTCCCGGGGTGGCCGGGGAGCTGTTTTTT. Its protein product is CASSEVPGVAGELFF. The J gene is TRBJ2-2, the V gene TRBV2; tentative D call: TRBD2 (5 bases). The CDR3 is made up of 15 amino acids. CDR1 and CDR2 (germline): SNHLY, FYNNEI. V was shortened by 1 base and J by 6 bases, with 12 bases between the two germline ends.

The gene calls are TRBV23-1 and TRBJ1-6; 9 bases are shared with TRBD1. TRBV23-1 is an ORF, with its function uncertain. This CDR3 is built from 17 residues. Trimming took 4 bases from V and 4 from J; bases not matched to a gene: 8. The CDR3 DNA reads TGCGCCAGCAGTCCCCCCGGACAGGGGTCGTATAATTCACCCCTCCACTTT. This translates into CASSPPGQGSYNSPLHF.

The rearrangement uses TRBV11-3 and TRBJ2-5, with 11 nucleotides matching TRBD2. Germline V gene data show CDR1 as SGHNT and CDR2 as YENEEA. Trimming cost V 1 base and J 5 bases; bases outside gene matches: 6. The CDR3 runs to 16 residues. This CDR3 reads CASSLGGVAGGETQYF. Here the CDR3 DNA reads TGTGCCAGCAGCTTAGGCGGAGTAGCGGGAGGGGAGACCCAGTACTTC.